The sequence of this TCR beta chain was determined in a study of cytomegalovirus exposure and HLA in healthy donors (dated by TCRdb to about 2017). Regarding the complete study: In an earlier analysis of about 560 of the donors, roughly 300 Gb of sequence data and 95 million to 130 million unique TCR beta sequences from 180 million or so T cells were reported. Genome-wide SNP genotypes for about 65% of the 666 donors were used in a later genetic analysis, which treated that subset as a discovery cohort. Using immunosequencing, the study profiled T cell repertoires from 550 to 750 subjects and related those repertoires to cytomegalovirus serostatus. The study was designed to test whether signatures of past pathogen exposure could be identified by cataloging public T cell receptors. To predict cytomegalovirus infection status, the study combined high-throughput TCR immunosequencing, statistical association of individual TCRs with disease status, and machine learning. The number of typed donors differed by locus: 629-630 for A, B, C, DRB1 and DQB1; 500 to 550 for DQA1; some 590 for DPA1; and some 470 for DPB1. An earlier analysis of several hundred of the donors used high-throughput TCR beta sequencing to judge whether each TCR beta V gene segment behaved as functional or pseudogenic. On average, roughly 250,000 unique TCR beta nucleotide sequences were sequenced per donor among a few hundred genotyped donors of the cohort, with around 19% of those sequences being non-productive. In a later analysis, previously published TCR beta repertoires from 666 donors were re-analyzed and high-resolution HLA genotyping was added so that TCR occurrence patterns could be studied. In addition to the first cohort of 666 subjects, a separate validation cohort of 130 or so different subjects was used. The later analysis used no new phenotypic data to find candidate immune exposures, relying instead on TCR beta sequences and their occurrence across donors. Both class I and class II loci were covered by HLA typing, at four-digit resolution. About five DR-DQ haplotypes were handled as single units for association and clustering because linkage in the cohort was strong. The genetic ancestry cluster associated with self-reported Caucasian donors included roughly 84% of the roughly 400 genotyped donors. Approximately 310 gigabases of sequencing data and roughly 90 million unique TCR sequences were included in an early release covering 550 to 650 HLA-typed donors. Every discovery cohort repertoire had been produced on one sequencing platform. Donor age, sex, ethnicity and CMV serostatus were compiled together with the repertoire data.

The cohort comprised around 700 healthy bone marrow donors. At the time of sampling, all cohort members were nominally healthy, though unrecorded immune exposures were likely present. CMV serostatus was recorded as positive for about 310 and negative for about 55% of the roughly 670 cohort members, whereas no CMV serostatus was recorded for the donor in question. A peripheral blood sample was collected from each donor, and TCR beta sequencing was performed on peripheral blood mononuclear cells. The Qiagen DNeasy Blood Extraction Kit was used to extract genomic DNA from the blood cell samples. From V the trimming removes 6 bases and from J it removes 3 bases, while the gene matches leave 6 bases of the junction unaccounted for. CDR1 SGDLS and CDR2 YYNGEE were looked up in the germline V gene. CDR3 length: 15 amino acids, cysteine to phenylalanine. The kept DNA is CDR3 alone, 45 bases in frame from the first base.

Broad study findings and their caveats: In this cohort, only TCR beta chains were sequenced, and detectable features were limited by the absence of alpha or paired-chain data. In a later analysis, HLA-associated TCR beta chains showed more clonal expansion and lower generation probabilities than non-associated chains that were equally common. Some IMGT-functional V segments, including TRBV6-2 and TRBV6-3, could not be distinguished by the 87-base-pair reads and were therefore excluded. Correlated functional status among segregating V segments might be attributable to linkage disequilibrium, but an unknown experimental factor could not be ruled out. A later analysis associated 16,951 TCR beta sequences with specific HLA alleles at a false discovery rate of 0.05. A further reported finding was that TCR beta sequences accurately predicted the HLA-A and HLA-B alleles for most subjects in the first cohort. A group of highly shared sequence variants was considered likely to be a technical artifact of the sequencing pipeline. The presence/absence analyses assumed that sequencing depth was roughly uniform across donors, and that assumption may not be true. In vitro tests confirmed that three of the cytomegalovirus-associated TCR beta chains recognize cytomegalovirus antigens. The study gave a list of 150 to 200 TCR beta chains associated with cytomegalovirus. A later genetic analysis reported fewer N-insertions in productive TCRs among donors in an Asian-associated ancestry cluster than the roughly 670-donor mean. The only immune exposure information available for the cohort was CMV serostatus. Cytomegalovirus status was reported to be diagnosed by the classifier with high specificity and sensitivity in both the original and validation cohorts. V-gene and J-gene trimming of TCR beta chains was associated with a missense DCLRE1C variant in a later genetic analysis, and the association was replicated in an independent cohort. According to a later analysis, parvovirus B19, influenza, CMV and Epstein-Barr virus appeared linked to several top co-occurrence clusters. A later analysis found that most CMV-associated TCR beta chains appeared HLA-restricted, with HLA associations seemingly driven largely by CMV exposure. Because counts were too low, seventeen rarely observed V segments, including chromosome 9 orphons, were excluded from the earlier analysis of several hundred of the donors. An earlier analysis of 450 to 750 of the donors showed that most TCR beta V segments appeared in productive rearrangements either about 87% or about 30% of the time, which broadly matched IMGT annotations. It was suggested by the authors that the approach could potentially be generalized to other disease states and immunological phenotypes. Assigning TCR associations to individual alleles was difficult when HLA alleles, especially DR and DQ, strongly co-occurred. Across donors, most TCR sequences were observed very rarely, whereas some public TCRs were present in many individuals. A later analysis found that TCR association rates varied across HLA loci, with DRB1 alleles showing the most associated TCRs and HLA-C alleles the fewest. Because HLA typing was unavailable for some donors at each locus, only the typed subset was used in association tests.

The library relied on the immunoSEQ multiplex PCR assay. For the multiplex PCR, a mixture combining 60 forward primers for TCR Vbeta segments and 13 reverse primers for TCR Jbeta segments was used. A multiplex PCR assay on genomic DNA amplified the CDR3 region of rearranged TCR beta genes. The Illumina HiSeq System was used to sequence the amplified TCR beta libraries as 87-base-pair reads. The study's processing was this. A later analysis tallied about 77 million unique TCR beta chains across the 700 or so repertoires, and approximately 9.9 million of those chains were shared by two or more donors. A nearest-neighbor algorithm error-corrected the raw reads and collapsed the reads into unique sequences, merging closely related sequences to remove PCR and sequencing errors. CDR3 sequences were aligned to IMGT reference sequences to assign V, D and J gene segments. For a sequence to be retained, at least a six-nucleotide match to both a V gene segment and a J gene segment was required. Rearrangements were called productive when the CDR3 lacked stop codons and stayed in frame with V and J; all others were non-productive. Following IMGT convention, CDR3 was defined as the stretch from the second conserved V-encoded cysteine up to the conserved J-encoded phenylalanine. The earlier analysis of about 610 of the donors excluded any sequence lacking an unambiguous match to a single V gene segment. In an earlier analysis of approximately 590 of the donors, a V segment was called functional when productive rearrangements were above 56.7%, and segregating when the standard deviation between donors exceeded 5%. A statistical classification framework was developed to diagnose cytomegalovirus status using the catalog of TCR beta chain sequences. V and J gene assignment, in a later analysis, came from comparing TCR nucleotide sequences with IMGT/GENE-DB human TR gene sequences. Using the TCRdist pipeline, a later analysis assigned CDR3 sequences along with most-parsimonious VDJ recombination scenarios. In a later analysis, each TCR beta chain was defined by its CDR3 amino acid sequence together with its V-gene family, and reads lacking a unique V-gene family were excluded. As a way to deal with suspected cross-contamination and a sequencing artifact, a later analysis dropped 592 nucleotide sequences that were highly shared and had low generation probability. In a later analysis, a clonal expansion index was calculated for each public chain from normalized within-repertoire ranks of inferred template counts. A later analysis computed generation probabilities with a VDJ recombination model fitted to out-of-frame rearrangements, and checked the results against IGoR. In a later analysis, hypergeometric tests were used to score TCR-TCR, TCR-HLA and TCR-CMV co-occurrence, with a repertoire-size bias correction applied to TCR pairs. A later analysis estimated false discovery rates by permuting HLA or CMV assignments 20 times. In a later analysis, co-occurring TCRs were grouped with DBSCAN, and TCRdist sequence similarity was added when clustering was performed within HLA-allele-positive subsets. Repertoires with fewer than 30,000 or more than 120,000 public chains were left out of co-occurrence clustering, as were a handful of repertoires with anomalous nucleotide sharing. TCRdb's version of the immuneACCESS table is confined to in-frame rearrangements and falls short of the full clone set. An unresolved V gene accounts for under half of the shortfall where checked; the remainder is of unknown origin. V and J calls plus clone size are reproduced from that table; the DNA served to infer D and trimming. The sample includes fewer than 150,000 clones, with roughly 76% observed a single time. The ten largest clones represent about an eighth of the sample.

As for this clone: Its antigen is still unknown. No base qualities exist here, and no much larger clone lies one base off it.

Sequencing was performed on PBMCs. The clonotype was recovered from a human donor in good health. The V and J genes are TRBV9 and TRBJ2-6, with TRBD2 matching 7 junction bases. The nucleotide sequence reads as follows: TGTGCCAGCACCGACGGGGGGTTTGGGGCCAACGTCCTGACTTTC. Its translation is CASTDGGFGANVLTF.